The entry that follows covers one T cell receptor beta chain sequence. This record belongs to a study of cytomegalovirus exposure and HLA in healthy donors. In the study overall: The Caucasian-associated ancestry cluster contained approximately 81% of the roughly 400 genotyped donors.

The primer mix had 60 Vbeta and 13 Jbeta primers. The method was immunoSEQ multiplex PCR; TCRdb's version includes in-frame clones alone and lacks a portion of them. Of 200,000 to 250,000 clones listed, about three quarters were seen once; the top ten hold approximately 2.6%. Trimming cost V 7 bases and J 8 bases, with 17 bases left between them. The CDR3 totals 14 residues. Germline V gives CDR1 MNHEY, CDR2 SVGAGI. Sequencing input: PBMCs. This rearrangement joins TRBV6-5 to TRBJ2-2, with D possibly being TRBD2 (5 bases). The TCR sequence derives from a woman between 55 and 75 years old in good health and CMV-seropositive. The CDR3 nucleotides read TGTGCCAGCACCCCGAGGAGGAAAGGAGGGGAGCTGTTTTTT. Protein: CASTPRRKGGELFF.